This T cell receptor beta chain is drawn from a study of blood T cells in healthy people across ages. Regarding the study as a whole: Changes seen in expanded clonotypes were possibly confounded by donor CMV status left unknown.

Sample-barcoded 5' priming and a J-beta primer mix drove a second PCR of about 6 to 11 cycles. MiXCR, applied by TCRdb to the 5' RACE reads, yields one record per CDR3 protein. The table shows over a million distinct CDR3 sequences, with around 27% occurring only once. V lost 1 base to trimming and J lost 0 bases, with 10 bases between them. Germline V CDR1 and CDR2: DFQATT, SNEGSKA (reference sequence). The length of the CDR3 is 16 residues. This clonotype has only a few counts. Antigen specificity is unknown. These data also featured in a second study, about T cells of mothers and their children.

The sample was blood. This clonotype was sampled from a girl aged 2-10 years in good health. The chain uses TRBV20-1 and TRBJ2-6; D is uncertain. CDR3 in amino acids: CSARVPAGSGANVLTF. The CDR3 DNA reads as TGCAGTGCTAGAGTTCCCGCAGGCTCTGGGGCCAACGTCCTGACTTTC.